A selection of T cell receptor beta chains follows, all from one sample in a study of control samples from healthy donors and cancer patients. Sequenced by immunoSEQ multiplex PCR; TCRdb stores in-frame clones only, minus some. The data show 250,000 to 300,000 clones, roughly 80% seen once. Sequenced input: PBMCs. Receptors originate from a woman in her sixties or seventies with lung cancer. Both conserved end residues are part of each CDR3. The D gene is left open where the match is weak. The listing skips clone size in some rows; elsewhere it reads once, few, many or a size class.

cdr3_length,d_call,v_call,j_call,clone_size,cdr3_aa,cdr3_nt
14,-,TRBV6-5,TRBJ1-5,-,CASSYRASNQPQHF,TGTGCCAGCAGTTACAGGGCGAGCAATCAGCCCCAGCATTTT
16,-,TRBV5-4,TRBJ1-2,-,CASQARREGDGRGYTF,TGTGCCAGCCAAGCAAGGCGGGAGGGGGACGGGCGAGGCTACACCTTC
15,TRBD1,TRBV14,TRBJ1-3,-,CASSLLGQSGNTIYF,TGTGCCAGCAGCCTATTGGGACAGTCTGGAAACACCATATATTTT
15,-,TRBV7-7,TRBJ2-5,-,CASSYQTGYQETQYF,TGTGCTAGCAGCTACCAAACGGGGTACCAAGAGACCCAGTACTTC
15,-,TRBV6-5,TRBJ2-5,many,CASRGGGTREETQYF,TGTGCCAGCAGAGGAGGCGGCACAAGGGAGGAGACCCAGTACTTC
11,-,TRBV6-2/TRBV6-3,TRBJ2-7,-,CASSYLYEQYF,TGTGCCAGCAGTTATCTGTACGAGCAGTACTTC
15,-,TRBV5-4,TRBJ1-1,-,CASSRTENIGTEAFF,TGTGCCAGCTCCCGGACCGAGAACATTGGCACTGAAGCTTTCTTT
13,-,TRBV6-5,TRBJ2-2,-,CASRPGATGELFF,TGTGCCAGCCGCCCCGGGGCGACGGGGGAGCTGTTTTTT
15,-,TRBV19,TRBJ2-2,once,CASSSYTSDAGELFF,TGTGCCAGTAGTTCATATACATCGGACGCCGGGGAGCTGTTTTTT
16,TRBD2,TRBV5-1,TRBJ2-1,-,CASSPTGTSGTNEQFF,TGCGCCAGCAGCCCGACCGGGACTAGCGGGACTAATGAGCAGTTCTTC
16,-,TRBV6-2/TRBV6-3,TRBJ2-6,-,CASSRHLGSGANVLTF,TGTGCCAGCAGTAGGCACCTAGGCTCTGGGGCCAACGTCCTGACTTTC
14,-,TRBV3-1/TRBV3-2,TRBJ1-1,-,CASSLGGGGTEAFF,TGTGCCAGCAGCCTCGGGGGAGGGGGCACTGAAGCTTTCTTT
16,-,TRBV9,TRBJ2-4,once,CASSVGYQIAKNIQYF,TGTGCCAGCAGCGTAGGTTATCAGATAGCCAAAAACATTCAGTACTTC
14,-,TRBV19,TRBJ2-5,-,CASSIAGGSETQYF,TGTGCCAGTAGTATAGCAGGCGGAAGCGAGACCCAGTACTTC
13,-,TRBV15,TRBJ2-1,few,CATSRDPRYEQFF,TGTGCCACCAGCAGAGATCCCAGATATGAGCAGTTCTTC
14,-,TRBV20-1,TRBJ1-2,-,CSASNFKINYGYTF,TGCAGTGCTAGTAATTTCAAGATTAACTATGGCTACACCTTC
14,TRBD1,TRBV6-6,TRBJ2-5,-,CASSSRQGQETQYF,TGTGCCAGCAGTTCCCGACAGGGCCAAGAGACCCAGTACTTC
16,TRBD1,TRBV11-2,TRBJ2-7,-,CASSLGPGGAGYEQYF,TGTGCCAGCAGCTTGGGGCCAGGGGGCGCAGGTTACGAGCAGTACTTC
17,-,TRBV7-9,TRBJ2-1,-,CASSVNGGGSAYNEQFF,TGTGCCAGCAGCGTCAACGGTGGGGGCAGCGCCTACAATGAGCAGTTCTTC
14,-,TRBV3-1/TRBV3-2,TRBJ1-5,once,CASSQDHGRQPQHF,TGTGCCAGCAGCCAAGATCATGGCCGTCAGCCCCAGCATTTT
16,TRBD1,TRBV5-6,TRBJ1-4,-,CASSTDRVATNEKLFF,TGTGCCAGCAGCACGGACAGGGTTGCAACTAATGAAAAACTGTTTTTT
15,TRBD2,TRBV20-1,TRBJ2-7,-,CSASMGLAGVYEQYF,TGCAGTGCTAGTATGGGGCTAGCGGGAGTCTACGAGCAGTACTTC
15,-,TRBV6-1,TRBJ2-7,-,CASSEVLGQGGEQYF,TGTGCCAGCAGTGAAGTCTTGGGCCAGGGCGGCGAGCAGTACTTC
13,-,TRBV5-6,TRBJ2-1,-,CASSLDAAYEQFF,TGTGCCAGCAGCTTGGACGCCGCCTATGAGCAGTTCTTC